This T cell receptor (beta chain) appears in the sequencing data of a study of cytomegalovirus exposure and HLA in healthy donors. Primers: 60 Vbeta forward and 13 Jbeta reverse. Sequencing used immunoSEQ multiplex PCR; TCRdb keeps in-frame clones, though not all of them. This table has 80,000 to 100,000 clones, about four fifths appearing once. This clone was seen a handful of times. The material sequenced was PBMCs. The sequence came from a man aged 30 to 39 in good health and CMV-seronegative.

The CDR3 region is CATSRARDMNTGELFF. The CDR3 DNA reads as TGTGCCACCAGCAGAGCCCGGGACATGAACACCGGGGAGCTGTTTTTT. This chain connects TRBV15 to TRBJ2-2, with D perhaps TRBD1 (6 bases). Germline CDR1 reads LNHNV; CDR2 reads YYDKDF (reference sequence). The CDR3 has 16 amino acids. The V gene lost 1 base and the J gene lost 1 base, with 10 bases spanning the gap.